These 9 T cell receptor beta chains were sequenced from one sample in a study of blood T cell repertoires in COVID-19. TCRdb's table, derived via immunoSEQ multiplex PCR, lists solely in-frame clones and lacks some. This sample has roughly 200,000 clones; approximately 80% occur once, and the top ten carry just over 8.5%. The sequencing input was peripheral blood. Receptors originate from a woman aged 50 to 60 with active or convalescent COVID-19.

The sample holds one count of this clone. This chain uses TRBV6-2 or TRBV6-3 with TRBJ2-1, with 8 positions matching TRBD2. The ends lost 5 bases at V and 4 bases at J; junction bases unmatched: 16. CDR1 and CDR2 (germline): MNHEY, SVGEGT. The CDR3 totals 18 residues. The CDR3 spells CASSHGLAGGHLYNEQFF. The CDR3 DNA is TGTGCCAGCAGTCACGGACTAGCCGGAGGGCATTTATACAATGAGCAGTTCTTC.

The J gene is TRBJ1-5, the V gene TRBV7-2; D not resolved. CDR3 size: 15 residues. V lost 1 base, J lost 4 bases, and 11 bases lay in between. Germline V gene sequence: CDR1 SGHTA, CDR2 FQGNSA. CDR3 in amino acids: CASSLGVQNNQPQHF. In nucleotides, the CDR3 is TGTGCCAGCAGCTTAGGAGTACAGAATAATCAGCCCCAGCATTTT.

The sample holds one count of this clone. CDR3 nucleotide sequence: TGTGCCAGCAGTTTTGGGAATGGACAGCCGCAGTTCTTC. Its protein product is CASSFGNGQPQFF. This rearrangement joins TRBV12-3 or TRBV12-4 to TRBJ2-1, with D possibly being TRBD1 (6 bases). V was cut by 3 bases and J by 12 bases, with 15 bases left in between. The CDR3 consists of 13 residues.

The chain has TRBV2 and TRBJ2-2; 10 nucleotides match TRBD2. The CDR3 totals 16 residues. Germline V CDR1 and CDR2: SNHLY, FYNNEI. The ends lost 2 bases at V and 0 bases at J; junction bases unmatched: 0. CDR3 sequence (DNA): TGTGCCAGCAGTGAAACTAGCGGGGCGAACACCGGGGAGCTGTTTTTT. Translating gives CASSETSGANTGELFF.

The CDR3 nucleotides are TGTGCCAGTAGTAGGGGACAGGGCGGCTATGGCTACACCTTC. Amino acids: CASSRGQGGYGYTF. This chain links TRBV19 with TRBJ1-2; 9 nucleotides agree with TRBD1. The length of the CDR3 is 14 residues. V gave up 4 bases and J gave up 4 bases; unmatched junction bases: 4. Germline-derived CDR1 and CDR2 are LNHDA and SQIVND (reference sequence). Combining the CDR3 with reference TRBV19 and TRBJ1-2 gives the whole variable domain DGGITQSPKYLFRKEGQNVTLSCEQNLNHDAMYWYRQDPGQGLRLIYYSQIVNDFQKGDIAEGYSVSREKKESFPLTVTSAQKNPTAFYLCASSRGQGGYGYTFGSGTRLTVV.

The chain uses TRBV4-2 and TRBJ2-3; D might be TRBD1 (5 bases). The CDR3 extends over 17 amino acids. With 2 bases removed from V and 1 base from J, the gap between germline ends came to 16 bases. Germline values: CDR1 LGHNA, CDR2 YNFKEQ. For the CDR3, the DNA is TGTGCCAGCAGCCAAAGGGGTACGGAGAGAGGCACAGATACGCAGTATTTT. Encoded protein: CASSQRGTERGTDTQYF.

The rearrangement uses TRBV10-3 and TRBJ1-1; 10 nucleotides line up with TRBD1. J was trimmed by 0 bases and V by 2 bases; bases with no gene match: 0. The V gene's germline CDR1 is ENHRY and CDR2 SYGVKD. CDR3 size: 15 residues. CDR3 coding DNA: TGTGCCATCAGTGAGGACAGGGGGCTGAACACTGAAGCTTTCTTT. Encoded protein: CAISEDRGLNTEAFF.

The V call is TRBV7-9, the J call TRBJ2-7, with no clear D. Per the germline V gene, CDR1 is SEHNR and CDR2 is FQNEAQ (reference sequence). The CDR3 is 14 amino acids. With 5 bases removed from V and 6 bases from J, the gap between germline ends came to 17 bases. The CDR3 protein is CASSPDKPRVEQYF. CDR3 coding DNA: TGTGCCAGCAGCCCTGACAAACCACGCGTCGAGCAGTACTTC.

The V gene is TRBV11-2, the J gene TRBJ2-5, with D possibly TRBD1 on 7 matching bases. The germline V gene encodes CDR1 SGHAT and CDR2 FQNNGV. V lost 6 bases and J lost 5, with 22 bases in between. The length of the CDR3 is 16 residues. CDR3 nucleotide sequence: TGTGCCAGCAGAAATAGACAGGGAGGTCCTCCGGAGACCCAGTACTTC. It is translated as CASRNRQGGPPETQYF.